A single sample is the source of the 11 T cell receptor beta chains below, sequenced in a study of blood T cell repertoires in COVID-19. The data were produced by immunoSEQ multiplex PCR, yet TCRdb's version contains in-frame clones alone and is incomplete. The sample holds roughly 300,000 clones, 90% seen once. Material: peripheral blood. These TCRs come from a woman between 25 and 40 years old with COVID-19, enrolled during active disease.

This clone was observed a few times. As DNA, the CDR3 is TGCGCCAGCAGCCCAGGGGACACCTACTCCTACGAGCAGTACTTC. This encodes CASSPGDTYSYEQYF. The rearrangement uses TRBV5-1 and TRBJ2-7, with a possible D match to TRBD1 (6 bases). Germline V CDR1 and CDR2: SGHRS, YFSETQ. CDR3 size: 15 residues. Trimming left V 4 bases short and J 0 bases short, with 14 bases between.

The DNA for the CDR3 is TGTGCCAGCAGCTCCCGGGCGACAGGCAACACCGGGGAGCTGTTTTTT. It encodes CASSSRATGNTGELFF. The chain employs TRBV5-4 and TRBJ2-2, with D maybe TRBD1 (6 bases). Trimming shortened V by 3 bases and J by 2 bases, and 14 bases separated the two germline ends. This CDR3 has 16 residues. CDR1 is SGHNT, CDR2 YYREEE, per germline (reference sequence). Full variable domain (rest looked up from reference TRBV5-4 and TRBJ2-2): ETGVTQSPTHLIKTRGQQVTLRCSSQSGHNTVSWYQQALGQGPQFIFQYYREEENGRGNFPPRFSGLQFPNYSSELNVNALELDDSALYLCASSSRATGNTGELFFGEGSRLTVL.

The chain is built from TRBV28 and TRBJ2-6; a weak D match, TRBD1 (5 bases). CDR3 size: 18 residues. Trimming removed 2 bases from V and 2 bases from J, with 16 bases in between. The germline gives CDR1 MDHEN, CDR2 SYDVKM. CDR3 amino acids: CASSLPFPGITGANVLTF. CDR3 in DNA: TGTGCCAGCAGTTTACCATTCCCAGGGATCACTGGGGCCAACGTCCTGACTTTC.

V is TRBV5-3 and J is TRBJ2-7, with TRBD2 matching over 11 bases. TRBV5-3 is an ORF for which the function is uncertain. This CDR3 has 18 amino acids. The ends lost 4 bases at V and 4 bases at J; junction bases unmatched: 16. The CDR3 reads CARSPPAPLAGERYEQYF. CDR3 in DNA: TGTGCCAGAAGCCCCCCCGCGCCACTAGCGGGAGAGCGATACGAGCAGTACTTC.

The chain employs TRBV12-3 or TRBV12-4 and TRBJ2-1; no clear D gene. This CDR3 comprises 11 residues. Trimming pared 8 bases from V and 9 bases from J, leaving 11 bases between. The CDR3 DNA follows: TGTGCCAGCGAAACGACTGGTGAGCAGTTCTTC. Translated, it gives CASETTGEQFF.

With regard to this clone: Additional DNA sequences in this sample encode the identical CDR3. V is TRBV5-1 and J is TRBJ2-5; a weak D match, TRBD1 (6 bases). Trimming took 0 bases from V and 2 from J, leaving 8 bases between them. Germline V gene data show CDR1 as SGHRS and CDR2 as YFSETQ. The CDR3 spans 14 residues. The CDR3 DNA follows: TGCGCCAGCAGCTTGGGGACAGTACAAGAGACCCAGTACTTC. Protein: CASSLGTVQETQYF. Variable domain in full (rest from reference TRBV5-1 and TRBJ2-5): KAGVTQTPRYLIKTRGQQVTLSCSPISGHRSVSWYQQTPGQGLQFLFEYFSETQRNKGNFPGRFSGRQFSNSRSEMNVSTLELGDSALYLCASSLGTVQETQYFGPGTRLLVL.

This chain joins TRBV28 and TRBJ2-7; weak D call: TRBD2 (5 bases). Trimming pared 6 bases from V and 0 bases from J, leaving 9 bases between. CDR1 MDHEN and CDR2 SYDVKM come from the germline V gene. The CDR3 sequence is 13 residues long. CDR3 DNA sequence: TGTGCCAGCAGCGAGGGCACCTCCTACGAGCAGTACTTC. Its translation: CASSEGTSYEQYF. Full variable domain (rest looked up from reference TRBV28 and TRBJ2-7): DVKVTQSSRYLVKRTGEKVFLECVQDMDHENMFWYRQDPGLGLRLIYFSYDVKMKEKGDIPEGYSVSREKKERFSLILESASTNQTSMYLCASSEGTSYEQYFGPGTRLTVT.

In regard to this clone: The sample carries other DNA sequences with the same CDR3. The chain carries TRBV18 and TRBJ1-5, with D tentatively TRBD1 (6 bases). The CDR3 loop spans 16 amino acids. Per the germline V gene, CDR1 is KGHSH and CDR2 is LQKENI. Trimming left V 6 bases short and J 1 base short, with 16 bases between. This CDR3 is CASSSNRASSNQPQHF. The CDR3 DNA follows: TGTGCCAGCTCGTCTAACAGGGCCTCCAGCAATCAGCCCCAGCATTTT. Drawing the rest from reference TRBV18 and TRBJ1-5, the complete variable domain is NAGVMQNPRHLVRRRGQEARLRCSPMKGHSHVYWYRQLPEEGLKFMVYLQKENIIDESGMPKERFSAEFPKEGPSILRIQQVVRGDSAAYFCASSSNRASSNQPQHFGDGTRLSIL.

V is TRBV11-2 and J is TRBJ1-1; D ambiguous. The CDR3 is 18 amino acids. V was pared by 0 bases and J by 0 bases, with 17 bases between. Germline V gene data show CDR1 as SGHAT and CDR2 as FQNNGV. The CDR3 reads CASSLESVTGILNTEAFF. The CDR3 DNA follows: TGTGCCAGCAGCTTAGAATCCGTGACGGGTATTTTGAACACTGAAGCTTTCTTT.

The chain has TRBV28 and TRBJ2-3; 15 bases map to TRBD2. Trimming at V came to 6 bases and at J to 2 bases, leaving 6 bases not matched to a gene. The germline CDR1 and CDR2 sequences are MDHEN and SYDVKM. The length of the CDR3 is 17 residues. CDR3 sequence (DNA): TGTGCCAGCAGCCTGGGACTAGCGGGAGGAGCCACAGATACGCAGTATTTT. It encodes CASSLGLAGGATDTQYF.

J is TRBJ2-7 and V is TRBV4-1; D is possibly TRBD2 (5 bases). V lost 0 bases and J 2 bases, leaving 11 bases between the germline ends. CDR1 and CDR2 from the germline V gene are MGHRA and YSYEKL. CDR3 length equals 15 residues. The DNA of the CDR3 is TGCGCCAGCAGCCAAGAATCTAGCTTCACCTACGAGCAGTACTTC. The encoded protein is CASSQESSFTYEQYF.